A selection of T cell receptor beta chains follows, all from one sample in a study of cytomegalovirus exposure and HLA in healthy donors. Method: immunoSEQ multiplex PCR; TCRdb's copy keeps in-frame clones and lacks some. The table includes 200,000 to 300,000 clones, about 86% detected once. Input material: PBMCs. The receptors were gathered from a woman aged 55-69 years in good health and CMV-seropositive. The conserved cysteine and the conserved F or W are not part of the CDR3 here. Rows give clone size only sometimes, using once, few, many, or a class for an expanded clone.

J | V | size | CDR3
TRBJ2-1 | TRBV19 | . | ASSIIGGVSNEQF
TRBJ1-4 | TRBV7-6 | . | ASSLGPVNEKLF
TRBJ1-2 | TRBV29-1 | . | SVARGMGSEGYT
TRBJ1-1 | TRBV14 | . | ASSQASGSTEAF
TRBJ2-7 | TRBV7-8 | . | ASRRYGQVDEQY
TRBJ2-2 | TRBV18 | . | ASSPSGTGELF
TRBJ2-5 | TRBV5-1 | . | ASSWLGTSGGGDPQETQY
TRBJ1-4 | TRBV15 | few | ATSSRTGRNEKLF
TRBJ1-1 | TRBV7-8 | . | ASSLRSEMNTEAF
TRBJ2-2 | TRBV11-2 | few | ASSLARGDKNTGELF
TRBJ1-4 | TRBV7-6 | few | ASSLGTGVEKLF
TRBJ2-1 | TRBV4-1 | . | ASSPAGTSVNNEQF
TRBJ2-1 | TRBV4-1 | . | ASSQDSSYNEQF
TRBJ2-7 | TRBV6-5 | . | ASSYSALADYEQY
TRBJ1-2 | TRBV5-4 | few | ASSLEGVVNYGYT
TRBJ2-3 | TRBV9 | . | ASSHRMGETSGRSWADTQY
TRBJ2-7 | TRBV6-6 | . | ASRTPGGPYHEQY
TRBJ1-3 | TRBV5-4 | . | ASSSPGDGNTIY
TRBJ2-2 | TRBV11-3 | . | ASSPSTGELF
TRBJ1-2 | TRBV5-1 | . | ASSPGTGGYGYT
TRBJ1-1 | TRBV19 | few | ASVRTEVQNTEAF
TRBJ2-2 | TRBV5-1 | . | ASSQGEHGGELF
TRBJ2-2 | TRBV7-9 | once | ASRPKRVGELF
TRBJ2-7 | TRBV28 | . | ASSFYGRGEVEQY
TRBJ1-2 | TRBV27 | . | ASRGLGYGYT
TRBJ1-1 | TRBV10-3 | . | AISEGQLNTEAF
TRBJ2-7 | TRBV30 | . | AWRRLAGLGEQY
TRBJ2-7 | TRBV4-1 | . | ASSQVAGAPSYEQY
TRBJ1-5 | TRBV2 | . | ASRAQGKEGIQPQH
TRBJ1-2 | TRBV5-1 | few | ASSLRVDYGYT
TRBJ2-1 | TRBV30 | once | AWSTLHPGNEQF